This passage covers 26 T cell receptor beta chains from one sample sequenced in a study of T cell responses to AZD1222 COVID-19 vaccine. Sequencing used immunoSEQ multiplex PCR; TCRdb keeps in-frame clones, though not all of them. The sample contains about 56,000 clones, around nine tenths of which appear only once. Sample: peripheral blood, taken 28 days after the second AZD1222 dose. The receptors were sampled from an adult who received the AZD1222 COVID-19 vaccine.

This sequence joins TRBV28 and TRBJ1-2, with a tentative D call TRBD1 (6 bases). V dropped 5 bases and J dropped 2 bases, with 12 bases sitting between them. The V gene's germline CDR1 is MDHEN and CDR2 SYDVKM. This CDR3 is 14 amino acids long. The CDR3 DNA reads as TGTGCCAGCAGTCGGGACACGAACAACTATGGCTACACCTTC. Amino acids: CASSRDTNNYGYTF.

This clone was seen more than once but under ten times. The chain joins TRBV19 to TRBJ2-5, with TRBD1 identical over 7 bases. Germline lookup yields CDR1 LNHDA and CDR2 SQIVND (reference sequence). V shed 6 bases, J shed 2 bases, and the junction held 6 bases outside the gene matches. The CDR3 has 14 residues. CDR3: CASRPRQGQETQYF. The CDR3 DNA reads TGTGCCAGTAGACCTAGACAGGGACAAGAGACCCAGTACTTC.

The chain employs TRBV28 and TRBJ1-5, with 7 bases lining up with TRBD1. The CDR3 extends over 17 amino acids. The trim removed 5 bases at V and 4 bases at J, leaving 14 bases unmatched. The germline CDR1 and CDR2 sequences are MDHEN and SYDVKM. CDR3 sequence reads: CASSEWGGQGVNQPQHF. CDR3 nucleotide sequence: TGTGCCAGCAGTGAATGGGGCGGGCAGGGGGTTAATCAGCCCCAGCATTTT.

The CDR3 spells CASRAGQTYNQPQHF. The CDR3 DNA is TGTGCCAGCAGGGCCGGACAGACCTACAATCAGCCCCAGCATTTT. The chain couples TRBV27 to TRBJ1-5; D is perhaps TRBD1 (6 bases). The CDR3 loop spans 15 amino acids. CDR1 MNHEY and CDR2 SMNVEV come from the germline V gene (reference sequence). V was shortened by 6 bases and J by 3 bases, with 15 bases between the two germline ends.

The chain has TRBV11-2 and TRBJ1-1, with D possibly matching TRBD1 (5 bases). The CDR3 loop spans 13 amino acids. V was clipped by 4 bases and J by 0 bases, with 6 bases between them. From germline, CDR1 is SGHAT and CDR2 FQNNGV. As DNA, the CDR3 is TGTGCCAGCAGCTCGGGACTGAACACTGAAGCTTTCTTT. This codes for CASSSGLNTEAFF.

The rearrangement links TRBV7-8 to TRBJ1-2; no definite D call. Germline CDR1 reads SGHVS; CDR2 reads FQNEAQ. The CDR3 loop spans 18 amino acids. The germline V and J ends were trimmed by 1 base and 4 bases, with 22 bases remaining between them. This chain's CDR3 is CASSLGERADRRGYGYTF. The DNA of the CDR3 is TGTGCCAGCAGCTTAGGTGAAAGGGCTGACCGGCGTGGCTATGGCTACACCTTC.

The chain employs TRBV10-3 and TRBJ2-4; 10 nucleotides line up with TRBD1. V was clipped by 4 bases and J by 8 bases; unmatched bases: 5. The germline CDR1 and CDR2 sequences are ENHRY and SYGVKD. The CDR3 is 14 residues long. The CDR3 here is CAISGDRGVDIQYF. CDR3 coding DNA: TGTGCCATCAGTGGGGACAGGGGCGTAGACATTCAGTACTTC.

This clone is a singleton in its sample. CDR3 bases: TGTGCCAGCAGATTCACTAGCGAGAATGCAGATACGCAGTATTTT. Translated, it gives CASRFTSENADTQYF. The chain links TRBV5-4 to TRBJ2-3; 7 bases are a match to TRBD2. The junction had 10 bases not matched to a gene; V was cut back by 5 bases and J by 4 bases. Germline V gene sequence: CDR1 SGHNT, CDR2 YYREEE (reference sequence). This CDR3 contains 15 residues. Together with reference TRBV5-4 and TRBJ2-3, the CDR3 gives the full variable domain: ETGVTQSPTHLIKTRGQQVTLRCSSQSGHNTVSWYQQALGQGPQFIFQYYREEENGRGNFPPRFSGLQFPNYSSELNVNALELDDSALYLCASRFTSENADTQYFGPGTRLTVL.

The chain couples TRBV6-6 to TRBJ1-5; 7 positions agree with TRBD1. Trimming cost V 6 bases and J 5 bases; bases outside gene matches: 7. The CDR3 contains 14 residues. Germline lookup yields CDR1 MNHNY and CDR2 SVGAGI (reference sequence). The CDR3 sequence is CASSIQGTDQPQHF. In nucleotides, the CDR3 is TGTGCCAGCAGCATACAGGGGACGGATCAGCCCCAGCATTTT.

The gene calls are TRBV15 and TRBJ1-1; D is possibly TRBD1 (6 bases). Germline V gene sequence: CDR1 LNHNV, CDR2 YYDKDF (reference sequence). The CDR3 has 14 amino acids. V lost 5 bases and J 6 bases, leaving 16 bases between the germline ends. CDR3 coding DNA: TGTGCCACCAGCTCACAGGGCGCGGCGGCTGAAGCTTTCTTT. This encodes CATSSQGAAAEAFF.

The V and J genes are TRBV24-1 and TRBJ2-3; D is perhaps TRBD1 or TRBD2 (6 bases each). This CDR3 spans 15 amino acids. Trimming stripped 7 bases from V and 1 base from J, with 14 bases between. From germline, CDR1 is KGHDR and CDR2 SFDVKD. CDR3 residues: CATSKLGGRTDTQYF. In DNA form, the CDR3 reads TGTGCCACCAGCAAACTCGGGGGCCGCACAGATACGCAGTATTTT.

The chain combines TRBV12-3 or TRBV12-4 with TRBJ1-5, with D uncertain. The ends were cut back, 6 bases at V and 5 bases at J, with 11 bases in the middle. This CDR3 has 13 residues. CDR3 sequence: CASRQEEYQPQHF. Here the CDR3 DNA reads TGTGCCAGCAGGCAAGAGGAATATCAGCCCCAGCATTTT.

V is TRBV6-5 and J is TRBJ1-4; TRBD1 is a possible D gene (5 bases). The CDR3 has 14 amino acids. The V end lost 4 bases, the J end lost 6 bases, and 12 bases lay between the germline ends. CDR1 and CDR2 (germline): MNHEY, SVGAGI. The CDR3 sequence is CASSWGPRHEKLFF. DNA for the CDR3: TGTGCCAGCAGTTGGGGACCCCGACATGAAAAACTGTTTTTT.

The chain links TRBV12-3 or TRBV12-4 to TRBJ1-2; 7 nucleotides match TRBD1. The V gene end was trimmed by 6 bases and the J gene end by 6 bases; junction bases not matched to a gene: 7. There are 13 residues in the CDR3. CDR3 loop: CASSESGGDGYTF. The CDR3 coding sequence is TGTGCCAGCAGCGAATCAGGGGGAGATGGCTACACCTTC.

The chain recombines TRBV6-5 with TRBJ2-7; D possibly corresponds to TRBD1 (6 bases). V gave up 5 bases and J gave up 1 base, with 12 bases separating them. The germline V gene has CDR1 MNHEY and CDR2 SVGAGI. CDR3 size: 14 residues. CDR3 in DNA: TGTGCCAGCAGTACGGACAGACTATCCTACGAGCAGTACTTC. This sequence encodes CASSTDRLSYEQYF.

This clone was observed a single time. The V call is TRBV10-3, the J call TRBJ2-2, with a tentative D call TRBD2 (5 bases). V lost 4 bases and J 7 bases, leaving 7 bases between the germline ends. This CDR3 has 12 residues. The germline gives CDR1 ENHRY, CDR2 SYGVKD. CDR3: CAISGAGGELFF. The CDR3 DNA sequence: TGTGCCATCAGTGGGGCGGGCGGGGAGCTGTTTTTT.

This sequence joins TRBV6-1 and TRBJ2-1, with D perhaps given as TRBD1 or TRBD2 (5 bases each). The germline gives CDR1 MNHNS, CDR2 SASEGT. Trimming took 1 base from V and 2 from J, leaving 9 bases between them. CDR3 size: 15 residues. The CDR3 here is CASSEEGTPYNEQFF. The CDR3 DNA reads as TGTGCCAGCAGTGAAGAGGGGACCCCCTACAATGAGCAGTTCTTC.

This CDR3 reads CASSSGRYNSPLHF. DNA of the CDR3: TGTGCCAGCAGCTCAGGACGGTATAATTCACCCCTCCACTTT. The chain links TRBV7-2 to TRBJ1-6; the D is unclear. V was pared by 4 bases and J by 4 bases, with 8 bases between. Germline V lookup: CDR1 SGHTA, CDR2 FQGNSA. The CDR3 runs to 14 residues.

The chain has TRBV5-4 and TRBJ2-3; D is perhaps TRBD1 or TRBD2 (6 bases each). The CDR3 runs 16 residues. The germline gives CDR1 SGHNT, CDR2 YYREEE (reference sequence). V was clipped by 5 bases and J by 0 bases, with 16 bases between them. CDR3 amino acids: CASRRGGTPSTDTQYF. The CDR3, as DNA: TGTGCCAGCAGGCGTGGCGGGACACCGAGCACAGATACGCAGTATTTT.

This chain uses TRBV27 with TRBJ1-5, with TRBD1 matching 7 bases. There are 13 residues in the CDR3. J lost 6 bases, V lost 6 bases, and 5 bases had no gene match. Germline CDR1 is MNHEY and CDR2 is SMNVEV (reference sequence). Here the CDR3 DNA reads TGTGCCAGCAGGAGGGGGCTCGGTCAGCCCCAGCATTTT. This translates into CASRRGLGQPQHF.

V gene TRBV6-5 combines with J gene TRBJ1-1; a weak D match, TRBD1 (6 bases). Trimming cost V 0 bases and J 3 bases, with 14 bases left between them. The germline V gene has CDR1 MNHEY and CDR2 SVGAGI. The CDR3 spans 16 residues. CDR3 loop: CASSYSTRGRDTEAFF. CDR3 sequence (DNA): TGTGCCAGCAGTTACTCGACGCGGGGGCGCGACACTGAAGCTTTCTTT.

The CDR3 sequence is CASSFNRGNRNTEAFF. As DNA, the CDR3 is TGTGCCAGCAGCTTTAACAGGGGGAATCGCAACACTGAAGCTTTCTTT. This sequence joins TRBV5-4 and TRBJ1-1, with 8 nucleotides matching TRBD1. V lost 2 bases, J lost 2 bases, and 8 bases stayed unmatched. The CDR3 totals 16 residues. Per the germline V gene, CDR1 is SGHNT and CDR2 is YYREEE (reference sequence).

The V gene is TRBV2, the J gene TRBJ2-2; tentatively, D is TRBD2 (6 bases). CDR1 and CDR2 (germline): SNHLY, FYNNEI. The length of the CDR3 is 16 residues. Trimming stripped 8 bases from V and 3 bases from J, with 19 bases between. For the CDR3, the DNA is TGTGCCAGCTGTTATGTGGGAGGAACGGACACCGGGGAGCTGTTTTTT. Translated, it gives CASCYVGGTDTGELFF.

V gene TRBV6-5 combines with J gene TRBJ1-5; 7 bases are shared with TRBD1. The trim removed 6 bases at V and 5 bases at J, leaving 10 bases unmatched. The CDR3 consists of 15 residues. The germline gives CDR1 MNHEY, CDR2 SVGAGI. CDR3 in amino acids: CASRGQLSGDQPQHF. In DNA form, the CDR3 reads TGTGCCAGCAGGGGACAGTTGAGTGGGGATCAGCCCCAGCATTTT.

V and J are TRBV2 and TRBJ2-5; a possible D gene is TRBD2 (5 bases). The CDR3 sequence is 12 residues long. Germline CDR1 is SNHLY and CDR2 is FYNNEI. Trimming left V 6 bases short and J 6 bases short, with 11 bases between. DNA of the CDR3: TGTGCCAGCAGCATGAGCGGAAAGACCCAGTACTTC. This gives the protein CASSMSGKTQYF.

This clone came up a few times. V usage is TRBV30 and J usage is TRBJ1-1, with D possibly TRBD1 on 5 matching bases. Trimming took off 5 bases at V and 4 bases at J, with 11 bases between the two ends. The CDR3 runs to 12 residues. Germline CDR1 is GTSNPN and CDR2 is SVGIG (reference sequence). Here the CDR3 DNA reads TGTGCCTGGTGTTCGGGGGTCACTGAAGCTTTCTTT. Protein product: CAWCSGVTEAFF.